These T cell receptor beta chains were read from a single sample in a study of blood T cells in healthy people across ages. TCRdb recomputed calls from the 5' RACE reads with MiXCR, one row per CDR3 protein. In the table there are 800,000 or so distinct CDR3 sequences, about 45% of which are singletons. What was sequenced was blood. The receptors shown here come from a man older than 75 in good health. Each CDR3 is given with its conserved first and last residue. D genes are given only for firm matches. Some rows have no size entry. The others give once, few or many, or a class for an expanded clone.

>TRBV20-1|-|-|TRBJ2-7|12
TGCAGTGCTACGACACCGACCTACGAGCAGTACTTC
CSATTPTYEQYF
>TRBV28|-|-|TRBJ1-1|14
TGTGCCAGCAGTCCCGAGCCAACGAACACTGAAGCTTTCTTT
CASSPEPTNTEAFF
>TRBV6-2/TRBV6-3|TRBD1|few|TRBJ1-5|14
TGTGCCAGCAAACGGACAGGAAACAATCAGCCCCAGCATTTT
CASKRTGNNQPQHF
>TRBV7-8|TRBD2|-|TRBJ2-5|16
TGTGCCAGCAGCTCTCTACTAGCGGGAGGAGTTGTAGAGCAGTACTTC
CASSSLLAGGVVEQYF
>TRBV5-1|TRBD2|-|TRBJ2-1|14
TGCGCCAGCTGCGCGGGAGAGTCCTACAAGGAGCAGTTCTTC
CASCAGESYKEQFF
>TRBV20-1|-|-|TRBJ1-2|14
TGCAGTGCTGGGGGGCGGACAGCTGACTATGGCTACACCTTC
CSAGGRTADYGYTF
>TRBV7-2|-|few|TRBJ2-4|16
TGTGCCAGCAGCAACATAGCGGACCTAGCCAAAAACATTCAGTACTTC
CASSNIADLAKNIQYF
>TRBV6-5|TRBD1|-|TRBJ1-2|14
TGTGCCAGCAGTTACTCTCAGGGGGGCTATGGCTACACCTTC
CASSYSQGGYGYTF
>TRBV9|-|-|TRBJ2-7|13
TGTGCCAGCAGCGCTCCATCCCGATACGAGCAGTACTTC
CASSAPSRYEQYF
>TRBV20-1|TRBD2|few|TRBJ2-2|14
TGCAGTGTTACGGACAACCGGGAGGGCGGGGAGCTGTTTTTT
CSVTDNREGGELFF
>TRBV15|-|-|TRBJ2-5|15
TGTGCCACCAGCAGAGCCGGGACTTCCCAAGAGACCCAGTACTTC
CATSRAGTSQETQYF
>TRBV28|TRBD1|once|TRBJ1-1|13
TGTGCCAGCACCCAACAGGGGTACGCTGAAGCTTTCTTT
CASTQQGYAEAFF
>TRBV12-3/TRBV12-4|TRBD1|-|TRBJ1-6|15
TGTGCCAGCAGTTCCGGGACAGCCCATGATTCACCCCTCCACTTT
CASSSGTAHDSPLHF
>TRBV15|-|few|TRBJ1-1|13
TGTGCCACCAGCAGAGAACGGATCACTGAAGCTTTCTTT
CATSRERITEAFF
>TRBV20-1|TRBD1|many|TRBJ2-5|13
TGCAGTGCTGCACCGGGACAGCAAGAGACCCAGTACTTC
CSAAPGQQETQYF
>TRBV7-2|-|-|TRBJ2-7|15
TGTGCCAGCAGCTTAGGGGTGTCAGGAACCTACGAGCAGTACTTC
CASSLGVSGTYEQYF
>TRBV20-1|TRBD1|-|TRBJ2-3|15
TGCAGTGCCGAGTCACCGGGACAGATGACAGATACGCAGTATTTT
CSAESPGQMTDTQYF
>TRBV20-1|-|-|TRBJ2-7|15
TGCAGTGCAAGTCGGACAACCTCTTCCTACAATGAGCAGTACTTC
CSASRTTSSYNEQYF
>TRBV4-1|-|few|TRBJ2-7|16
TGCGCCAGCAGCCAAGAGGGCTCACTAACGACCTACGAGCAGTACTTC
CASSQEGSLTTYEQYF
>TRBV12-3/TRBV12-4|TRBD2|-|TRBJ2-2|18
TGTGCCAGCAGAACGGGACTAGCGGGAGGAATGAACACCGGGGAGCTGTTTTTT
CASRTGLAGGMNTGELFF
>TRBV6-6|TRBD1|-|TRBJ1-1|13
TGTGCCAGCAGCCAAGGAGACAGGGGAAAAGCTTTCTTT
CASSQGDRGKAFF
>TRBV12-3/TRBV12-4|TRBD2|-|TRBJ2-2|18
TGTGCCAGCAGCCCAACTAGCGGGGGGCACTCGAACACCGGGGAGCTGTTTTTT
CASSPTSGGHSNTGELFF
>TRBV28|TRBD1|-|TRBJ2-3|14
TGTGCCGGCAGTTCCGACAGGGGCACAGATACGCAGTATTTT
CAGSSDRGTDTQYF
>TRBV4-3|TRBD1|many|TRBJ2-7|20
TGCGCCAGCAGCCAACAACTACCGAGGACAGGGGGCTTCAGCTCCTACGAGCAGTACTTC
CASSQQLPRTGGFSSYEQYF
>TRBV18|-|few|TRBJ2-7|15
TGTGCCAGCTCACCACCGGCGGGCCGTTACTACGAGCAGTACTTC
CASSPPAGRYYEQYF
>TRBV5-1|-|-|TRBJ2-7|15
TGCGCCAGCAGCTTGGGAGGTTTCAACACCTACGAGCAGTACTTC
CASSLGGFNTYEQYF
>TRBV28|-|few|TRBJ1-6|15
TGTGCCAGCAGCACCATGGGGAGGAAAAATTCACCCCTCCACTTT
CASSTMGRKNSPLHF